The rows below give T cell receptor beta chains drawn from one sample of a study of T-cell reconstitution after alpha-beta-depleted transplantation in children. In TCRdb, the PCR reads were re-called with MiXCR into one record per CDR3 protein. Of 400,000 to 500,000 distinct CDR3 sequences listed, approximately 10% are singletons. The specimen comprised PBMCs from the stem cell graft donor, sampled from the stem cell graft. The receptor set was obtained from a human donor who donated a stem cell graft to a child with acute myeloid leukemia. Each CDR3 is given with its conserved first and last residue. Fields, in order: J gene, V gene, D gene, CDR3 length, clone size, CDR3 protein, CDR3 DNA. A D gene is named only where the DNA matches it firmly. Size values are once, few and many counts, or a class for expanded clones, and some rows have none.

>TRBJ2-1|TRBV12-3/TRBV12-4|NA|14|few
CASSSQGSYNEQFF
TGTGCCAGCAGTAGTCAGGGCTCCTACAATGAGCAGTTCTTC
>TRBJ2-5|TRBV5-1|TRBD2|18|NA
CASSRPGTSGGAEETQYF
TGCGCCAGCAGCCGGCCCGGGACTAGCGGGGGGGCCGAGGAGACCCAGTACTTC
>TRBJ1-1|TRBV5-1|NA|15|many
CASSWGAAANTEAFF
TGCGCCAGCAGCTGGGGCGCAGCCGCGAACACTGAAGCTTTCTTT
>TRBJ2-3|TRBV6-5|NA|14|NA
CASSYVQNTDTQYF
TGTGCCAGCAGTTACGTCCAGAACACAGATACGCAGTATTTT
>TRBJ2-1|TRBV9|TRBD2|19|few
CASSVATPASGRLSNEQFF
TGTGCCAGCAGCGTAGCTACCCCGGCTAGCGGGAGACTATCCAATGAGCAGTTCTTC
>TRBJ2-3|TRBV12-3/TRBV12-4|NA|16|many
CASSFSASPDTDTQYF
TGTGCCAGCAGTTTTTCTGCCTCGCCAGACACAGATACGCAGTATTTT
>TRBJ1-2|TRBV20-1|TRBD1|15|NA
CSARERTGENYGYTF
TGCAGTGCTAGAGAACGGACAGGGGAAAACTATGGCTACACCTTC
>TRBJ2-3|TRBV29-1|NA|10|many
CSVVAEAQYF
TGCAGCGTTGTCGCAGAGGCGCAGTATTTT
>TRBJ2-7|TRBV7-8|NA|13|few
CASSRMQGGKQYF
TGTGCCAGCAGCCGGATGCAGGGAGGCAAGCAGTACTTC
>TRBJ2-7|TRBV5-1|NA|12|many
CASSLTGYEQYF
TGCGCCAGCAGCTTGACAGGGTACGAGCAGTACTTC
>TRBJ1-2|TRBV27|NA|13|few
CASSPRPGLGYTF
TGTGCCAGCAGTCCCCGACCCGGGCTTGGCTACACCTTC
>TRBJ1-2|TRBV12-3/TRBV12-4|TRBD1|14|NA
CASSTQLQGLQSTF
TGTGCCAGCAGCACCCAGCTACAGGGGCTGCAGAGCACCTTC
>TRBJ1-1|TRBV6-2/TRBV6-3|NA|13|few
CASLREVDTEAFF
TGTGCCAGCTTGAGGGAGGTTGACACTGAAGCTTTCTTT